The rows below give T cell receptor beta chains drawn from one sample of a study of beta chain features in type 1 diabetes. TCRdb's copy holds only in-frame clones and misses some; the assay was immunoSEQ multiplex PCR. The table lists 15,000 to 19,000 clones, around two fifths of them singletons. Material: stem cell memory CD4+ T cells from blood. The receptors shown here come from a woman in her thirties or forties in good health. CDR3s leave out the opening cysteine and the closing phenylalanine or tryptophan.

TRBJ2-2 | TRBV7-8 | ASRPTRLAGGQGELF
TRBJ2-7 | TRBV20-1 | SAPGQYEQY
TRBJ2-1 | TRBV14 | ASSQALGGYNEQF
TRBJ1-2 | TRBV11-2 | ASRRQGGRYGYT
TRBJ1-6 | TRBV19 | ASSILGGASPDTLH
TRBJ1-1 | TRBV6-5 | ASSYIPGEFSEAF
TRBJ2-3 | TRBV6-1 | ASRMRGFDTQY
TRBJ1-2 | TRBV13 | ASSLAGKRQGPYGYT
TRBJ2-1 | TRBV5-1 | ASSLALPGLAGPSIEQF
TRBJ2-7 | TRBV6-5 | ASSDPRETYEQY
TRBJ2-4 | TRBV7-2 | ASSLSSGGGAKNIQY
TRBJ2-1 | TRBV2 | AGGGTGKAGTSGGKYHNEQF
TRBJ2-1 | TRBV4-2 | ASSQDLTGGGREQF
TRBJ2-5 | TRBV18 | ASSPPEKRETQY
TRBJ1-5 | TRBV5-1 | ASSLGQGGQPQH
TRBJ2-1 | TRBV6-5 | ASSYSAGAVDEQF
TRBJ2-1 | TRBV5-4 | ASSLQLAGGWSYNEQF
TRBJ2-3 | TRBV5-6 | ASSLTARTLGDTQY
TRBJ2-7 | TRBV28 | ASSLSGYEQY
TRBJ1-1 | TRBV18 | ASSPDRAAHTEAF
TRBJ2-5 | TRBV6-6 | ASSRRGGQQETQY
TRBJ1-2 | TRBV11-2 | ASVDWRYNGNH
TRBJ1-5 | TRBV18 | ASSTDRGYSNQPQH
TRBJ2-5 | TRBV5-6 | ASSRTSWLLETQY
TRBJ2-1 | TRBV18 | ASSPLRQGTGNEQF
TRBJ1-2 | TRBV7-9 | ASSAWRGDSYGYT
TRBJ2-3 | TRBV27 | ASSLYRGGTQY